The 27 T cell receptor beta chains listed next were all sequenced from one sample in a study of OX40 agonist ivuxolimab in advanced cancers. Here immunoSEQ multiplex PCR was the method, and the copy in TCRdb shows in-frame clones only, minus some. The table has some 48,000 clones, 80% to 85% seen once. The starting material was CD4+ or CD8+ T cells sorted from blood, obtained in a trial of the OX40 agonist ivuxolimab. All receptors come from an adult with an advanced solid tumor such as melanoma, head and neck, liver or kidney cancer.

This clone was detected only once. The rearrangement joins TRBV6-5 to TRBJ2-1; perhaps TRBD2 as D (6 bases). The ends were cut back, 2 bases at V and 8 bases at J, with 16 bases in the middle. The CDR3 length is 15 residues. Germline CDR1 and CDR2: MNHEY and SVGAGI. The CDR3 coding sequence is TGTGCCAGCAGTTACGGGGGAGGCCCGTCACATGAGCAGTTCTTC. This translates into CASSYGGGPSHEQFF.

The rearrangement links TRBV9 to TRBJ1-1; D unresolved. The germline V and J ends were trimmed by 4 bases and 1 base, with 8 bases remaining between them. Germline V gene sequence: CDR1 SGDLS, CDR2 YYNGEE. CDR3 length equals 13 residues. The CDR3: CASSPAGNTEAFF. CDR3 in DNA: TGTGCCAGCAGCCCCGCAGGGAACACTGAAGCTTTCTTT.

The rearrangement uses TRBV6-5 and TRBJ2-7, with a tentative D call TRBD1 (6 bases). Germline values: CDR1 MNHEY, CDR2 SVGAGI. Trimming cost V 6 bases and J 2 bases, with 11 bases left between them. This CDR3 has 13 amino acids. In DNA, the CDR3 is TGTGCCAGCAGGTACAGGGAAACCTACGAGCAGTACTTC. As protein: CASRYRETYEQYF.

The rearrangement joins TRBV7-8 to TRBJ2-2, with 12 bases identical to TRBD1. From germline, CDR1 is SGHVS and CDR2 FQNEAQ. Trimming took 5 bases from V and 4 from J; bases not matched to a gene: 5. The CDR3 loop spans 16 amino acids. The CDR3 sequence is CASSRDRGRGTGELFF. In DNA form, the CDR3 reads TGTGCCAGCAGCCGGGACAGGGGGCGCGGCACCGGGGAGCTGTTTTTT.

The gene calls are TRBV4-2 and TRBJ2-3; TRBD2 is a possible D gene (7 bases). V was clipped by 0 bases and J by 4 bases, with 17 bases between them. Germline V gives CDR1 LGHNA, CDR2 YNFKEQ. The CDR3 runs to 17 residues. CDR3 coding DNA: TGTGCCAGCAGCCAAGATGTGGGGGGGCGAGGGGCAGATACGCAGTATTTT. It yields the protein CASSQDVGGRGADTQYF.

This chain uses TRBV7-9 with TRBJ2-3; 9 bases agree with TRBD2. In germline, CDR1 is SEHNR, CDR2 FQNEAQ (reference sequence). Trimming at V came to 1 base and at J to 4 bases, leaving 6 bases not matched to a gene. The CDR3 consists of 16 residues. Here the CDR3 reads CASSLEAGGTSDTQYF. The CDR3 DNA is TGTGCCAGCAGCTTAGAGGCGGGGGGGACATCAGATACGCAGTATTTT.

CDR3 bases: TGTGCCAGCAGCCCCCCTGGCCCTGGGAGGGAGATCGGTGGATACGAGCAGTACTTC. It specifies CASSPPGPGREIGGYEQYF. The rearrangement uses TRBV7-9 and TRBJ2-7, with TRBD2 matching 7 bases. CDR3 length: 19 amino acids. Germline CDR1 is SEHNR and CDR2 is FQNEAQ (reference sequence). Germline trimming cut 5 bases from V and 4 bases from J; bases unmatched to any gene: 23.

The V and J genes are TRBV28 and TRBJ1-1; no firm D call. Trimming stripped 6 bases from V and 2 bases from J, with 10 bases between. The CDR3 runs to 13 residues. CDR1 and CDR2 (germline): MDHEN, SYDVKM. The CDR3: CASRQSKNTEAFF. The CDR3 DNA reads as TGTGCCAGCAGACAGAGCAAAAACACTGAAGCTTTCTTT.

This chain uses TRBV5-6 with TRBJ2-5, with D hard to call. V lost 1 base, J lost 6 bases, and 10 bases lay in between. This CDR3 comprises 13 residues. In germline, CDR1 is SGHDT, CDR2 YYEEEE. The chain's CDR3 is CASSLNSQKTQYF. The CDR3, as DNA: TGTGCCAGCAGCTTGAACAGTCAGAAGACCCAGTACTTC.

This chain links TRBV5-4 with TRBJ2-6; 12 nucleotides match TRBD1. This CDR3 has 17 amino acids. CDR1 SGHNT and CDR2 YYREEE come from the germline V gene (reference sequence). The junction had 4 bases not matched to a gene; V was cut back by 6 bases and J by 0 bases. This CDR3 is CASTGTGGVSGANVLTF. The CDR3 bases are TGTGCCAGCACCGGGACAGGGGGCGTCTCTGGGGCCAACGTCCTGACTTTC.

The V gene is TRBV14, the J gene TRBJ1-1; D ambiguous. The CDR3 has 14 residues. Trimming stripped 4 bases from V and 0 bases from J, with 9 bases between. CDR1 and CDR2 from the germline V gene are SGHDN and FVKESK. CDR3 DNA: TGTGCCAGCAGCCTGGGCCTATTGAACACTGAAGCTTTCTTT. Its translation: CASSLGLLNTEAFF.

The CDR3 DNA sequence: TGTGCCAGCAGCCTCGGGCGGGGAAGTAAAACTGAAGCTTTCTTT. It encodes CASSLGRGSKTEAFF. The chain recombines TRBV7-9 with TRBJ1-1; D call uncertain. This CDR3 has 15 amino acids. V lost 5 bases and J 5 bases, leaving 18 bases between the germline ends. Germline CDR1 and CDR2: SEHNR and FQNEAQ (reference sequence).

The J gene is TRBJ2-7, the V gene TRBV5-1; D may correspond to TRBD1 or TRBD2 (5 bases each). Germline values: CDR1 SGHRS, CDR2 YFSETQ. This CDR3 contains 14 residues. V was pared by 2 bases and J by 3 bases, with 12 bases between. CDR3 sequence (DNA): TGCGCCAGCAGCTTCCGGGACGGCTTCTACGAGCAGTACTTC. Its protein product is CASSFRDGFYEQYF.

The chain uses TRBV27 and TRBJ1-1; no reliable D call. Germline CDR1 MNHEY, CDR2 SMNVEV (reference sequence). CDR3 length equals 12 residues. V was cut by 5 bases and J by 8 bases, with 12 bases left in between. CDR3 loop: CASSNPGDEAFF. In DNA form, the CDR3 reads TGTGCCAGCAGTAACCCGGGAGACGAAGCTTTCTTT.

This chain joins TRBV5-4 and TRBJ1-1; D gene uncertain. Germline CDR1 reads SGHNT; CDR2 reads YYREEE (reference sequence). Trimming left V 1 base short and J 0 bases short, with 10 bases between. The CDR3 sequence is 15 residues long. The CDR3 DNA is TGTGCCAGCAGCTTGTCGTCCAGCATGAACACTGAAGCTTTCTTT. This encodes CASSLSSSMNTEAFF.

The CDR3 sequence: CASSFQDNSYEQYF. Written as DNA, the CDR3 is TGTGCCAGCAGTTTTCAGGACAACTCCTACGAGCAGTACTTC. The gene calls are TRBV27 and TRBJ2-7, with D perhaps TRBD1 (5 bases). Trimming shortened V by 3 bases and J by 0 bases, and 9 bases separated the two germline ends. The CDR3 is 14 amino acids. Germline CDR1 and CDR2: MNHEY and SMNVEV (reference sequence).

There are a few counts of this clone. The V gene is TRBV2, the J gene TRBJ1-5, with a possible D match to TRBD1 (6 bases). V dropped 1 base and J dropped 5 bases, with 12 bases sitting between them. The CDR3 length is 15 residues. Germline loops: CDR1 SNHLY, CDR2 FYNNEI. The CDR3 sequence is CASSEGRRGHQPQHF. In nucleotides, the CDR3 is TGTGCCAGCAGTGAAGGTCGCAGGGGCCATCAGCCCCAGCATTTT.

The V gene is TRBV27, the J gene TRBJ2-5; 8 nucleotides line up with TRBD2. This CDR3 spans 14 amino acids. The trim removed 5 bases at V and 5 bases at J, leaving 7 bases unmatched. CDR1 MNHEY and CDR2 SMNVEV come from the germline V gene (reference sequence). The CDR3 loop reads CASSRTGGAETQYF. Written as DNA, the CDR3 is TGTGCCAGCAGTCGAACGGGAGGGGCTGAGACCCAGTACTTC.

The rearrangement links TRBV6-5 to TRBJ2-3; D is possibly TRBD2 (5 bases). Trimming removed 6 bases from V and 6 bases from J, with 16 bases in between. Germline assignment: CDR1 MNHEY and CDR2 SVGAGI. This CDR3 has 14 amino acids. The CDR3 coding sequence is TGTGCCAGCAGCGGGAACGGCGCTCCCGATACGCAGTATTTT. As protein: CASSGNGAPDTQYF.

The V gene is TRBV6-1, the J gene TRBJ1-1; D unresolved. Deletions cut 3 bases from V and 1 base from J, with 12 bases between. The CDR3 runs 15 residues. Germline assignment: CDR1 MNHNS and CDR2 SASEGT. CDR3 in amino acids: CASSDPPAGNTEAFF. The DNA of the CDR3 is TGTGCCAGCAGTGACCCACCCGCGGGGAACACTGAAGCTTTCTTT.

V is TRBV19 and J is TRBJ2-1; no reliable D call. Trimming removed 4 bases at V and 7 bases at J, with 11 bases between. The CDR3 length is 13 residues. Germline CDR1 reads LNHDA; CDR2 reads SQIVND (reference sequence). CDR3 loop: CASSTVGRNEQFF. CDR3 bases: TGTGCCAGTAGTACGGTCGGACGAAATGAGCAGTTCTTC.

The CDR3 sequence: CASSQSTGELFF. The CDR3 DNA sequence: TGTGCCAGCAGCCAATCGACTGGGGAGCTGTTTTTT. This rearrangement joins TRBV11-3 to TRBJ2-2; no clear D gene. Trimming took off 5 bases at V and 8 bases at J, with 9 bases between the two ends. The CDR3 sequence is 12 residues long. CDR1 and CDR2 (germline): SGHNT, YENEEA.

The chain employs TRBV13 and TRBJ2-7, with 8 nucleotides matching TRBD1. This CDR3 region has 16 residues. Trimming took 4 bases from V and 1 from J; bases not matched to a gene: 9. Germline CDR1 is PRHDT and CDR2 is FYEKMQ (reference sequence). CDR3 coding DNA: TGTGCCAGCAGCTCGCTCCAGGGGGCTGATTCCTACGAGCAGTACTTC. Residues: CASSSLQGADSYEQYF.

The CDR3 DNA reads as TGTGCCAGCAGCCCAAGGGACGGAGCTAGCACAGATACGCAGTATTTT. Translated, it gives CASSPRDGASTDTQYF. V and J are TRBV11-3 and TRBJ2-3, with D possibly called TRBD1 or TRBD2 (5 bases each). CDR1 SGHNT and CDR2 YENEEA come from the germline V gene. The ends were cut back, 5 bases at V and 0 bases at J, with 15 bases in the middle. The CDR3 is 16 amino acids.

The rearrangement links TRBV6-5 to TRBJ2-7; D is tentatively TRBD1 or TRBD2 (5 bases each). CDR1 MNHEY and CDR2 SVGAGI come from the germline V gene. V was cut by 5 bases and J by 3 bases, with 11 bases left in between. The CDR3 sequence is 13 residues long. The DNA for the CDR3 is TGTGCCAGCAGTCCGGGGCCTAACTACGAGCAGTACTTC. Its protein is CASSPGPNYEQYF.

This chain joins TRBV27 and TRBJ1-5; D not certain. This CDR3 has 15 amino acids. V lost 2 bases to trimming and J lost 2 bases, with 10 bases between them. Germline assignment: CDR1 MNHEY and CDR2 SMNVEV (reference sequence). CDR3 residues: CASSLTGAGNQPQHF. CDR3 nucleotides: TGTGCCAGCAGTTTAACGGGAGCAGGCAATCAGCCCCAGCATTTT.

The chain is built from TRBV6-1 and TRBJ1-2; D is unresolved. Germline V gives CDR1 MNHNS, CDR2 SASEGT. V dropped 3 bases and J dropped 4 bases, with 9 bases sitting between them. There are 13 residues in the CDR3. CDR3 sequence: CASSDRRLYGYTF. The DNA for the CDR3 is TGTGCCAGCAGTGACCGGAGACTCTATGGCTACACCTTC.